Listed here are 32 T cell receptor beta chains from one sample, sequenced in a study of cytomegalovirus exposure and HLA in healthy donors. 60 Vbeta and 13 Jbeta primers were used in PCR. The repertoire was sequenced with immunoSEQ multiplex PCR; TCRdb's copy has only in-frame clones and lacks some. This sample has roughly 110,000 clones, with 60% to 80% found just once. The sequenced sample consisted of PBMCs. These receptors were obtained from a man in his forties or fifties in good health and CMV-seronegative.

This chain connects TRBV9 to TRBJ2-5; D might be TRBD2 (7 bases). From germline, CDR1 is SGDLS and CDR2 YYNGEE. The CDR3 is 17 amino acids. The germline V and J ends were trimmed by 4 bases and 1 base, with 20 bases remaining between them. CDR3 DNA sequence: TGTGCCAGCAGCCCCCCTAACGGCGGGGGCGTCCAAGAGACCCAGTACTTC. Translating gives CASSPPNGGGVQETQYF.

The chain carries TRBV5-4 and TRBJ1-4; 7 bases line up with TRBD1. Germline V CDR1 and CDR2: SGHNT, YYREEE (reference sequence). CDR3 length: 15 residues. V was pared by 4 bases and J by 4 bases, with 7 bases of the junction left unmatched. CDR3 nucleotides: TGTGCCAGCAGCCTCAGGGGGTCCCGTAATGAAAAACTGTTTTTT. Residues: CASSLRGSRNEKLFF.

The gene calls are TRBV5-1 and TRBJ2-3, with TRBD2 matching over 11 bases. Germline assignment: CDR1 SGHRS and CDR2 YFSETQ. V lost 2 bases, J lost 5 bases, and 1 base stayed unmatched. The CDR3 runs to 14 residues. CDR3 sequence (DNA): TGCGCCAGCAGCTTTAGCGGGGGGGGAGATACGCAGTATTTT. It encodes CASSFSGGGDTQYF.

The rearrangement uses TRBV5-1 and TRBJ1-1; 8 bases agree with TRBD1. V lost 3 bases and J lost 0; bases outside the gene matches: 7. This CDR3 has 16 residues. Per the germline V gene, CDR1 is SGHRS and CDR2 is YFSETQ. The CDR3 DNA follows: TGCGCCAGCAGCTCGGACAGGGACTCCATGAACACTGAAGCTTTCTTT. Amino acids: CASSSDRDSMNTEAFF.

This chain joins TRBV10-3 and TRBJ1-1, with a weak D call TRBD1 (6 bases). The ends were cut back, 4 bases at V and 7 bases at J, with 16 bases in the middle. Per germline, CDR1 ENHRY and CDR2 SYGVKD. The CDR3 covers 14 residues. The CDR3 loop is CAISAAGAGDEAFF. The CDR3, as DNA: TGTGCCATCAGTGCGGCAGGGGCTGGTGATGAAGCTTTCTTT.

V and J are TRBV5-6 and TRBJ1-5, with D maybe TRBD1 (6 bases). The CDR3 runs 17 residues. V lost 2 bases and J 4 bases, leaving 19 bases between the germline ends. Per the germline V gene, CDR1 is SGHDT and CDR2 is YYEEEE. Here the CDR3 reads CASSFGGGAMENQPQHF. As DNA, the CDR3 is TGTGCCAGCAGCTTCGGCGGGGGCGCGATGGAAAATCAGCCCCAGCATTTT.

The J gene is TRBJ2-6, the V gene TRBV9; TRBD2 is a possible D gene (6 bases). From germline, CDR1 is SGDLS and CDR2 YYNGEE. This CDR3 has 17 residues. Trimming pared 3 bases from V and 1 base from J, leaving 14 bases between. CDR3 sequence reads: CASSARDFFSGANVLTF. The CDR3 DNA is TGTGCCAGCAGCGCTCGGGACTTCTTTTCTGGGGCCAACGTCCTGACTTTC.

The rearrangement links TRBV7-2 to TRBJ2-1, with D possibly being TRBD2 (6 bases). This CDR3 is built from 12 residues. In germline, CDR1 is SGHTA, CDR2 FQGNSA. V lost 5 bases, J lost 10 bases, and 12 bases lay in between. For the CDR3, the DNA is TGTGCCAGCAGCGGGGGACTTTTCGAGCAGTTCTTC. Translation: CASSGGLFEQFF.

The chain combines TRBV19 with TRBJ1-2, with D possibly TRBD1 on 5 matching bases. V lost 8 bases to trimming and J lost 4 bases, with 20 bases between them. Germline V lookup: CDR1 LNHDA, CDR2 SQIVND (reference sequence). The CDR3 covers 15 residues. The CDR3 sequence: CASRAREAGPYGYTF. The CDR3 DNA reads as TGTGCCAGTCGAGCCCGGGAGGCGGGGCCCTATGGCTACACCTTC.

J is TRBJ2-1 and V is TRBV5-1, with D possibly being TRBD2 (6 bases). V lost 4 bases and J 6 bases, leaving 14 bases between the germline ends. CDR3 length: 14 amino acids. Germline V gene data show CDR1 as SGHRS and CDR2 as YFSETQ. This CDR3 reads CASSPGDLTNEQFF. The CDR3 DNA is TGCGCCAGCAGCCCGGGGGACTTGACCAATGAGCAGTTCTTC.

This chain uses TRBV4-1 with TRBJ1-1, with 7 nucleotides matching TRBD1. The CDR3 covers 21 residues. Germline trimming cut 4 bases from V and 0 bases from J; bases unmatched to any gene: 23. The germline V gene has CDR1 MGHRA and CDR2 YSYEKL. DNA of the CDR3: TGCGCCAGCAGCCGGCAGGGGGATTGGACAGGAAGAAGGGGAATGAACACTGAAGCTTTCTTT. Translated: CASSRQGDWTGRRGMNTEAFF.

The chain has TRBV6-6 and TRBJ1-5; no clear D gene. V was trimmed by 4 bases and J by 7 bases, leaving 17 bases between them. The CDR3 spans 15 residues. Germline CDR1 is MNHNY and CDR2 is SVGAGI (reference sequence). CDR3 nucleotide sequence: TGTGCCAGCAGTTTTTTCCAGGACTCGCCGCAGCCCCAGCATTTT. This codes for CASSFFQDSPQPQHF.

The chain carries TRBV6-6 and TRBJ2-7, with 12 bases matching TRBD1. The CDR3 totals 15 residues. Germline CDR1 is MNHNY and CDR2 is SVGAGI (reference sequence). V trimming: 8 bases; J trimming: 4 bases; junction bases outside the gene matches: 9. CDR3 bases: TGTGCCAGCCATCCGGGACAGGGGGCAAGATACGAGCAGTACTTC. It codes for CASHPGQGARYEQYF.

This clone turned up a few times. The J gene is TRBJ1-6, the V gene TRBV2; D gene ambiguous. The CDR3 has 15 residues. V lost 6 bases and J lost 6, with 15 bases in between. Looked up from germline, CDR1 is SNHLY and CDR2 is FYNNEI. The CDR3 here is CASRKEAAPNSPLHF. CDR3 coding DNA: TGTGCCAGCAGAAAGGAGGCAGCCCCTAATTCACCCCTCCACTTT.

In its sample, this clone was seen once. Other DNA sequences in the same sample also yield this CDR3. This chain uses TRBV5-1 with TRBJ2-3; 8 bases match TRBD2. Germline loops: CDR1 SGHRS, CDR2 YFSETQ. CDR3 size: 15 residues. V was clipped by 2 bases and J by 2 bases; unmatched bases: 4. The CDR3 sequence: CASSFGGASTDTQYF. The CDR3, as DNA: TGCGCCAGCAGCTTCGGGGGGGCTTCCACAGATACGCAGTATTTT.

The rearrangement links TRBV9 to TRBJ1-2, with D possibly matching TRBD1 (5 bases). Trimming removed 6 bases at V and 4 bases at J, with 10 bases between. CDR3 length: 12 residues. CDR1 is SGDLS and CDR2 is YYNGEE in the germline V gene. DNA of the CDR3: TGTGCCAGCAACCCCGACAGCTATGGCTACACCTTC. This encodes CASNPDSYGYTF.

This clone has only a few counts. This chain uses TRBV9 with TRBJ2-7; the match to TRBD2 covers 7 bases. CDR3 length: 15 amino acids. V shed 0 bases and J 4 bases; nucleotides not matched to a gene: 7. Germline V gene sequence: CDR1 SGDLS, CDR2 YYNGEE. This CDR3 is CASSVGAGLTYEQYF. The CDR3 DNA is TGTGCCAGCAGCGTAGGAGCGGGACTCACATACGAGCAGTACTTC.

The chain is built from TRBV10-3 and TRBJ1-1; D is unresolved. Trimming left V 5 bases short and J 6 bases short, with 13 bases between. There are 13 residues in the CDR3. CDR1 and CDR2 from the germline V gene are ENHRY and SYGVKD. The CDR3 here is CAISPLGEAEAFF. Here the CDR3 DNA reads TGTGCCATCAGTCCCCTCGGGGAGGCTGAAGCTTTCTTT.

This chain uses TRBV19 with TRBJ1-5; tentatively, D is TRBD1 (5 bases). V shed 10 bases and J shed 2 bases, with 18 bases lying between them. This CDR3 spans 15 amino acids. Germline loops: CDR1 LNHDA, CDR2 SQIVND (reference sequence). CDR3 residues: CATNPGVKRNQPQHF. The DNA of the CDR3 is TGTGCCACCAACCCGGGGGTGAAACGCAATCAGCCCCAGCATTTT.

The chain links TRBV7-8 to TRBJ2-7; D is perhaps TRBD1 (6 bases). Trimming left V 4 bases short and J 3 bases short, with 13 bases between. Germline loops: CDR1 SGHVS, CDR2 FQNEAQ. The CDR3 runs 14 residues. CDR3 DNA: TGTGCCAGCAGCTCAGACAGGCCCCGCTACGAGCAGTACTTC. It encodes CASSSDRPRYEQYF. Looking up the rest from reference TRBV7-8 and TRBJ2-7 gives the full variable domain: GAGVSQSPRYKVAKRGQDVALRCDPISGHVSLFWYQQALGQGPEFLTYFQNEAQLDKSGLPSDRFFAERPEGSVSTLKIQRTQQEDSAVYLCASSSDRPRYEQYFGPGTRLTVT.

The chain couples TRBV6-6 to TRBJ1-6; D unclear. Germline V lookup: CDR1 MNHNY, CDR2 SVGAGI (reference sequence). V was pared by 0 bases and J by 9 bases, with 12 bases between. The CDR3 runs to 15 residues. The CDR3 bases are TGTGCCAGCAGTTACTCGAGGGAAGAAAGTTCACCCCTCCACTTT. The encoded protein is CASSYSREESSPLHF.

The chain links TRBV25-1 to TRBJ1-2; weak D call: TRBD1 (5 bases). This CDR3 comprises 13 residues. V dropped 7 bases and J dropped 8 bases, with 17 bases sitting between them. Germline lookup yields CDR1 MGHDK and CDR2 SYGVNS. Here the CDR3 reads CASTDTARGGYTF. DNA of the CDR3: TGTGCCAGCACAGACACAGCTAGGGGCGGCTACACCTTC.

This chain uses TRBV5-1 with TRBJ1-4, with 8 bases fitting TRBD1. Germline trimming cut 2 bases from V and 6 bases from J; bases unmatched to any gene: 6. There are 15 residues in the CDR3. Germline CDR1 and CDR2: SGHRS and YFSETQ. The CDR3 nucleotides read TGCGCCAGCAGCTTAGCGGACAGGGACGATGAAAAACTGTTTTTT. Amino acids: CASSLADRDDEKLFF. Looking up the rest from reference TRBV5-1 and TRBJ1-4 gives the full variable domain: KAGVTQTPRYLIKTRGQQVTLSCSPISGHRSVSWYQQTPGQGLQFLFEYFSETQRNKGNFPGRFSGRQFSNSRSEMNVSTLELGDSALYLCASSLADRDDEKLFFGSGTQLSVL.

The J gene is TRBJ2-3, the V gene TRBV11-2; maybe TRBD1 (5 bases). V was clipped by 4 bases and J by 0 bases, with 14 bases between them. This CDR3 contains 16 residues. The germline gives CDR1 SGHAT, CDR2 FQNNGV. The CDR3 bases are TGTGCCAGCAGCTCCTCCCGACAGACCAGCACAGATACGCAGTATTTT. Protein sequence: CASSSSRQTSTDTQYF.

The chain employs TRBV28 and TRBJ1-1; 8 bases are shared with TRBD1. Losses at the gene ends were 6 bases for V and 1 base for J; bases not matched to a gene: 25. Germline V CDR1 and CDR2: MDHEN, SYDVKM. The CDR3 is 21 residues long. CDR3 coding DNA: TGTGCCAGCAGGTCAATCCGAATCAAAGGACAGGGTAGTTTCGAGAACACTGAAGCTTTCTTT. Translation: CASRSIRIKGQGSFENTEAFF.

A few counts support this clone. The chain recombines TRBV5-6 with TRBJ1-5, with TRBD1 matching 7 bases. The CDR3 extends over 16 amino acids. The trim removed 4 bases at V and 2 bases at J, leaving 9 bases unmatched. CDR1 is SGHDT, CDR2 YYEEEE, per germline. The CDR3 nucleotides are TGTGCCAGCAGCCACGGGGCAGGGGGAGGCAATCAGCCCCAGCATTTT. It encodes CASSHGAGGGNQPQHF.

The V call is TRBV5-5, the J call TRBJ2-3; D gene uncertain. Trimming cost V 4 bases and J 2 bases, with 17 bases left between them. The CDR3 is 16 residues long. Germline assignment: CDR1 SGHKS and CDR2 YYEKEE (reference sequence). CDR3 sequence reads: CASSRVGHGNTDTQYF. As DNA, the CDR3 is TGTGCCAGCAGCCGCGTTGGGCACGGTAACACAGATACGCAGTATTTT.

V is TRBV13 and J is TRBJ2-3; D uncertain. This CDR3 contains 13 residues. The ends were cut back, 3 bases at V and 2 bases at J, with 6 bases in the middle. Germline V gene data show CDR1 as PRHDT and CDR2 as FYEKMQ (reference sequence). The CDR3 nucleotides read TGTGCCAGCAGCTTGGGCGTCACAGATACGCAGTATTTT. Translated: CASSLGVTDTQYF. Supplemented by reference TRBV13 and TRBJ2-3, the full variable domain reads AAGVIQSPRHLIKEKRETATLKCYPIPRHDTVYWYQQGPGQDPQFLISFYEKMQSDKGSIPDRFSAQQFSDYHSELNMSSLELGDSALYFCASSLGVTDTQYFGPGTRLTVL.

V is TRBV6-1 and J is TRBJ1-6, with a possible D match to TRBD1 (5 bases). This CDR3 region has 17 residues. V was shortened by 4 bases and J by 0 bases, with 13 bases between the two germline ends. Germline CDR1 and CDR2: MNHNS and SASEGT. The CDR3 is CASSAEGVSSYNSPLHF. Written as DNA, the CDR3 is TGTGCCAGCAGTGCAGAAGGGGTTAGCTCCTATAATTCACCCCTCCACTTT.

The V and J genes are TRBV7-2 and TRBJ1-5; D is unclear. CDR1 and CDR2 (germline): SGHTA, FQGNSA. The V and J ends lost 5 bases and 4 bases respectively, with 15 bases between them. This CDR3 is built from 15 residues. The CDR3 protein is CASSLGYSLNQPQHF. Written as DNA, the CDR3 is TGTGCCAGCAGCCTAGGCTACAGCCTGAATCAGCCCCAGCATTTT.

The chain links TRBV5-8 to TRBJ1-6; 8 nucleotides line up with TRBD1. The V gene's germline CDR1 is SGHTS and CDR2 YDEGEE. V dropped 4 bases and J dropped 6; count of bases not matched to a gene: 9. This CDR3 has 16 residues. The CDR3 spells CASSPGTGRGNSPLHF. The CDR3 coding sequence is TGTGCCAGCAGCCCGGGGACAGGCAGGGGTAATTCACCCCTCCACTTT.

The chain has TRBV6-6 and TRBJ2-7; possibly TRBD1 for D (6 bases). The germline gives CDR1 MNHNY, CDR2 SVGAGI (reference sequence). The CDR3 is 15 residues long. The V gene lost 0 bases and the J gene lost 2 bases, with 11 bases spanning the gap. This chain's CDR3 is CASSYSIGGPYEQYF. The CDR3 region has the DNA TGTGCCAGCAGTTACTCGATAGGGGGACCCTACGAGCAGTACTTC.